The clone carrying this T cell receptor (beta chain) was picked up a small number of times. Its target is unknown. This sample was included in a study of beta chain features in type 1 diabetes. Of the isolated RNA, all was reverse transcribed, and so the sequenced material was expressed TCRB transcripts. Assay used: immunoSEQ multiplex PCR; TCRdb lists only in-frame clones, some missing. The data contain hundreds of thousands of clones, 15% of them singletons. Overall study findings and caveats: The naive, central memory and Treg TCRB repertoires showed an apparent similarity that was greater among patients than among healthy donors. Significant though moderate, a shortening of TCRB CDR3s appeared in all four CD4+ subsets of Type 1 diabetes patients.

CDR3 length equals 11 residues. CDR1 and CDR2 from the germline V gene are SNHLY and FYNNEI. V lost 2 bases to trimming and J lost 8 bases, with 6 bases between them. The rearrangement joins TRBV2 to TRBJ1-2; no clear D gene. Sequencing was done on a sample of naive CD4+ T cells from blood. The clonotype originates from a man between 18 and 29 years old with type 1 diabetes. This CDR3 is CASSEPGGYTF. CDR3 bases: TGTGCCAGCAGTGAACCAGGAGGCTACACCTTC.